The 8 T cell receptor beta chains below come from one sample, sequenced in a study of T cell responses to AZD1222 COVID-19 vaccine. Sequenced by immunoSEQ multiplex PCR; TCRdb stores in-frame clones only, minus some. Seen here are about 69,000 clones, 70% to 90% observed once, and the top ten hold more than 2%. Specimen: peripheral blood, collected on day 0 of AZD1222 vaccination. Receptors originate from an adult in good health.

This clone was seen a few times. The rearrangement uses TRBV19 and TRBJ1-6; 7 nucleotides align to TRBD1. The CDR3 has 17 amino acids. The germline V gene has CDR1 LNHDA and CDR2 SQIVND (reference sequence). With V trimmed by 5 bases and J by 7 bases, 14 bases remained unmatched. CDR3 DNA sequence: TGTGCCAGTAGTTTCCAAAACCGGGACAGAAGCAATTCACCCCTCCACTTT. Translation gives CASSFQNRDRSNSPLHF.

This rearrangement joins TRBV3-1 (or the pseudogene TRBV3-2) to TRBJ1-1; 8 nucleotides align to TRBD1. The V gene's germline CDR1 is LGHDT and CDR2 YNNKEL (reference sequence). With V trimmed by 6 bases and J by 7 bases, 4 bases remained unmatched. The CDR3 covers 12 residues. The chain's CDR3 is CASRQGGSEAFF. The DNA for the CDR3 is TGTGCCAGCAGACAGGGGGGGAGTGAAGCTTTCTTT.

The rearrangement joins TRBV28 to TRBJ2-7; 8 bases align to TRBD1. CDR3 size: 14 residues. V shed 6 bases and J 1 base; nucleotides not matched to a gene: 5. CDR1 MDHEN and CDR2 SYDVKM come from the germline V gene. CDR3 loop: CASRRQGSSYEQYF. The CDR3 DNA follows: TGTGCCAGCAGGAGACAGGGGTCTTCCTACGAGCAGTACTTC.

The rearrangement joins TRBV5-1 to TRBJ1-2, with 7 bases matching TRBD1. V shed 5 bases and J 0 bases; nucleotides not matched to a gene: 13. The CDR3 is made up of 17 amino acids. Germline V gene sequence: CDR1 SGHRS, CDR2 YFSETQ. The CDR3 coding sequence is TGCGCCAGCAGGTACCGTGGACAGGATAACACTAACTATGGCTACACCTTC. Translated: CASRYRGQDNTNYGYTF.

The J gene is TRBJ1-3, the V gene TRBV4-3; D not certain. V shed 2 bases and J shed 4 bases, with 3 bases lying between them. The CDR3 sequence is 12 residues long. Germline V gene lookup returns CDR1 LGHNA and CDR2 YSLEER. The CDR3 DNA sequence: TGCGCCAGCAGCCAAAGAGGAAACACCATATATTTT. Amino acid sequence: CASSQRGNTIYF.

The V gene is TRBV5-4, the J gene TRBJ2-7; TRBD2 is a possible D gene (5 bases). CDR1 and CDR2 from the germline V gene are SGHNT and YYREEE (reference sequence). V dropped 4 bases and J dropped 6 bases, with 17 bases sitting between them. This CDR3 region has 14 residues. The CDR3 DNA reads TGTGCCAGCAGCCCCGGAGGCAGACCCCCCGAGCAGTACTTC. It yields the protein CASSPGGRPPEQYF.

The rearrangement joins TRBV7-2 to TRBJ2-1; 11 bases line up with TRBD2. In germline, CDR1 is SGHTA, CDR2 FQGNSA. This CDR3 is 14 amino acids long. With 5 bases clipped from V and 5 bases from J, the junction kept 2 bases outside the gene matches. The CDR3 bases are TGTGCCAGCAGCGGGACTAGCGGAAACAATGAGCAGTTCTTC. Translating gives CASSGTSGNNEQFF.

This CDR3 is CASSSSDSLLVHF. In DNA, the CDR3 is TGTGCCAGCAGTTCTTCCGATTCGCTCCTGGTCCACTTT. The chain carries TRBV6-5 and TRBJ1-6; D is unclear. Per germline, CDR1 MNHEY and CDR2 SVGAGI. Trimming shortened V by 4 bases and J by 17 bases, and 18 bases separated the two germline ends. This CDR3 is built from 13 residues.